These 31 T cell receptor beta chains came from one sample sequenced in a study of T cell changes during pregnancy in multiple sclerosis. The protocol was immunoSEQ multiplex PCR, while the TCRdb copy is restricted to in-frame clones and leaves out a portion. The repertoire has 65,000 to 75,000 clones, 90% to 95% of them found once; the top ten carry approximately 1.5%. The sample in question was peripheral blood, obtained in the third trimester of pregnancy. The receptors shown here come from a female donor in good health, enrolled as a control in a pregnancy study.

A few counts support this clone. CDR3 bases: TGTGCCAGCAGCCCCGGACAGGGCAGGTCTGAAGCTTTCTTT. Protein: CASSPGQGRSEAFF. This rearrangement joins TRBV9 to TRBJ1-1; 8 bases are shared with TRBD1. This CDR3 has 14 amino acids. CDR1 and CDR2 from the germline V gene are SGDLS and YYNGEE. After removal of 4 bases from V and 6 bases from J, the junction contained 8 bases not matched to a gene.

This sequence joins TRBV30 and TRBJ2-3, with 8 positions matching TRBD2. Trimming at V came to 1 base and at J to 6 bases, leaving 6 bases not matched to a gene. This CDR3 contains 14 residues. The germline gives CDR1 GTSNPN, CDR2 SVGIG (reference sequence). The CDR3 DNA reads as TGTGCCTGGAGTGACGGGGGGGCCACCGATACGCAGTATTTT. It yields the protein CAWSDGGATDTQYF. Full variable domain (missing parts from reference TRBV30 and TRBJ2-3): SQTIHQWPATLVQPVGSPLSLECTVEGTSNPNLYWYRQAAGRGLQLLFYSVGIGQISSEVPQNLSASRPQDRQFILSSKKLLLSDSGFYLCAWSDGGATDTQYFGPGTRLTVL.

The chain links TRBV5-1 to TRBJ1-2; a possible D gene is TRBD1 (5 bases). CDR3 length equals 14 residues. Germline V gives CDR1 SGHRS, CDR2 YFSETQ. Trimming took off 4 bases at V and 4 bases at J, with 14 bases between the two ends. CDR3: CASSPRGGSYGYTF. The CDR3 DNA is TGCGCCAGCAGCCCGAGGGGAGGCTCCTATGGCTACACCTTC.

V and J are TRBV11-2 and TRBJ2-7, with D possibly matching TRBD1 (6 bases). The CDR3 totals 12 residues. The germline V gene encodes CDR1 SGHAT and CDR2 FQNNGV. The V end was cut by 5 bases, the J end by 5 bases, with 10 bases between. This CDR3 reads CASSANRDEQYF. The CDR3 coding sequence is TGTGCCAGCAGCGCTAACAGGGACGAGCAGTACTTC.

The chain couples TRBV15 to TRBJ1-2, with 7 positions matching TRBD1. V shed 0 bases and J 8 bases; nucleotides not matched to a gene: 12. The CDR3 contains 16 residues. Germline V gene data show CDR1 as LNHNV and CDR2 as YYDKDF (reference sequence). The CDR3 DNA reads TGTGCCACCAGCAGAGATACCCGAGGAGGGGGCCAGGGCTACACCTTC. Amino acid sequence: CATSRDTRGGGQGYTF.

The V call is TRBV7-2, the J call TRBJ1-3, with D possibly being TRBD1 (6 bases). This CDR3 region has 13 residues. Trimming removed 1 base from V and 8 bases from J, with 9 bases in between. Germline V lookup: CDR1 SGHTA, CDR2 FQGNSA. CDR3 loop: CASSLGRGDTIYF. CDR3 bases: TGTGCCAGCAGCTTAGGCAGGGGCGACACCATATATTTT.

V and J are TRBV27 and TRBJ2-1, with a weak D call TRBD2 (6 bases). The CDR3 consists of 15 residues. V gave up 6 bases and J gave up 5 bases, with 17 bases separating them. Germline CDR1 and CDR2: MNHEY and SMNVEV (reference sequence). Written as DNA, the CDR3 is TGTGCCAGCAGGGCGGGAAGGACGTACAACAATGAGCAGTTCTTC. Translated: CASRAGRTYNNEQFF.

This CDR3 is CAGLQGDEAFF. CDR3 bases: TGTGCCGGCTTACAGGGTGATGAAGCTTTCTTT. V and J are TRBV18 and TRBJ1-1, with D possibly being TRBD1 (6 bases). Trimming removed 11 bases at V and 7 bases at J, with 14 bases between. The germline V gene has CDR1 KGHSH and CDR2 LQKENI. This CDR3 has 11 residues.

The chain links TRBV5-4 to TRBJ2-5; D perhaps matches TRBD1 (6 bases). V lost 5 bases and J lost 2, with 16 bases in between. The germline gives CDR1 SGHNT, CDR2 YYREEE (reference sequence). The CDR3 is 15 residues long. Written as DNA, the CDR3 is TGTGCCAGCAGTCCGGGACAATACAAACAAGAGACCCAGTACTTC. Its translation is CASSPGQYKQETQYF.

V and J are TRBV5-4 and TRBJ2-7; possible D gene TRBD1, 5 bases. The length of the CDR3 is 15 residues. V was cut by 4 bases and J by 0 bases, with 14 bases left in between. Germline-derived CDR1 and CDR2 are SGHNT and YYREEE (reference sequence). The CDR3 nucleotides are TGTGCCAGCAGCCTGGCGGCAGGGAACTCCTACGAGCAGTACTTC. Residues: CASSLAAGNSYEQYF.

The V gene is TRBV2, the J gene TRBJ2-7; the D gene is possibly TRBD2 (7 bases). The V gene's germline CDR1 is SNHLY and CDR2 FYNNEI. This CDR3 contains 16 residues. The V and J ends lost 1 base and 2 bases respectively, with 15 bases between them. CDR3 bases: TGTGCCAGCAGTGAAGTTAGGGCGGGGGCCGCCTACGAGCAGTACTTC. This translates into CASSEVRAGAAYEQYF. The whole variable domain, remainder taken from reference TRBV2 and TRBJ2-7, is EPEVTQTPSHQVTQMGQEVILRCVPISNHLYFYWYRQILGQKVEFLVSFYNNEISEKSEIFDDQFSVERPDGSNFTLKIRSTKLEDSAMYFCASSEVRAGAAYEQYFGPGTRLTVT.

V usage is TRBV7-8 and J usage is TRBJ1-2; 10 bases are shared with TRBD1. CDR3 length: 15 amino acids. Trimming cost V 5 bases and J 5 bases; bases outside gene matches: 8. CDR1 and CDR2 from the germline V gene are SGHVS and FQNEAQ. Here the CDR3 DNA reads TGTGCCAGCAGCATTGGGACAGGGGCTCGATATGGCTACACCTTC. Translation gives CASSIGTGARYGYTF.

This chain uses TRBV2 with TRBJ1-5; TRBD1 matches at 7 bases. Losses at the gene ends were 7 bases for V and 4 bases for J; bases not matched to a gene: 4. In germline, CDR1 is SNHLY, CDR2 FYNNEI. The CDR3 loop spans 13 amino acids. CDR3 nucleotides: TGTGCCAGCACGGGCAGGGGGAATCAGCCCCAGCATTTT. This sequence encodes CASTGRGNQPQHF.

J is TRBJ2-1 and V is TRBV5-6; TRBD1 aligns across 10 bases. The CDR3 contains 15 residues. V shed 2 bases and J 7 bases; nucleotides not matched to a gene: 6. The V gene's germline CDR1 is SGHDT and CDR2 YYEEEE. CDR3 nucleotide sequence: TGTGCCAGCAGCTTAGGGACAGGGGCTAATAATGAGCAGTTCTTC. This gives the protein CASSLGTGANNEQFF.

This rearrangement joins TRBV7-9 to TRBJ1-2; 11 bases are a match to TRBD1. This CDR3 is 13 amino acids long. CDR1 is SEHNR and CDR2 is FQNEAQ in the germline V gene (reference sequence). The V gene end was trimmed by 5 bases and the J gene end by 6 bases; junction bases not matched to a gene: 2. The CDR3 loop is CASSRGQGDGYTF. CDR3 in DNA: TGTGCCAGCAGCCGGGGACAGGGGGATGGCTACACCTTC.

The gene calls are TRBV4-1 and TRBJ2-3; 8 bases are shared with TRBD2. With 4 bases clipped from V and 0 bases from J, the junction kept 9 bases outside the gene matches. Germline CDR1 is MGHRA and CDR2 is YSYEKL. The CDR3 extends over 17 amino acids. The chain's CDR3 is CASSPSPGTRSTDTQYF. In DNA form, the CDR3 reads TGCGCCAGCAGCCCCTCCCCCGGGACTAGAAGCACAGATACGCAGTATTTT.

The CDR3 is CASSLATGISYEQYF. As DNA, the CDR3 is TGCGCCAGCAGCTTGGCTACGGGGATCTCCTACGAGCAGTACTTC. This rearrangement joins TRBV5-1 to TRBJ2-7, with a weak D call TRBD2 (5 bases). The CDR3 loop spans 15 amino acids. Per germline, CDR1 SGHRS and CDR2 YFSETQ. V lost 0 bases and J 0 bases, leaving 10 bases between the germline ends.

J is TRBJ1-4 and V is TRBV29-1, with D perhaps matching TRBD1 (6 bases). Trimming stripped 3 bases from V and 10 bases from J, with 9 bases between. The CDR3 covers 11 residues. Looked up from germline, CDR1 is SQVTM and CDR2 is ANQGSEA. The CDR3 DNA follows: TGCAGCGTTGACAGGGGAGCAAAACTGTTTTTT. Encoded protein: CSVDRGAKLFF.

Written as DNA, the CDR3 is TGTGCCAGCAGCCTGAATACACACCCGACGGGTGAGCAGTTCTTC. Translated, it gives CASSLNTHPTGEQFF. The chain is built from TRBV7-2 and TRBJ2-1; no definite D call. The germline V gene encodes CDR1 SGHTA and CDR2 FQGNSA. The CDR3 is made up of 15 amino acids. V lost 5 bases and J lost 9, with 20 bases in between.

The chain recombines TRBV10-3 with TRBJ2-3; 8 positions agree with TRBD2. Germline CDR1 reads ENHRY; CDR2 reads SYGVKD. Losses at the gene ends were 1 base for V and 13 bases for J; bases not matched to a gene: 4. The CDR3 has 12 residues. The CDR3 region is CAISEYGRVEYF. The CDR3 DNA is TGTGCCATCAGTGAGTACGGGAGGGTGGAGTATTTT.

V usage is TRBV9 and J usage is TRBJ2-1; TRBD2 aligns across 11 bases. This CDR3 has 16 residues. CDR1 and CDR2 from the germline V gene are SGDLS and YYNGEE. J was trimmed by 4 bases and V by 2 bases; bases with no gene match: 5. CDR3 sequence: CASSVRGTSGYNEQFF. The DNA of the CDR3 is TGTGCCAGCAGCGTCCGAGGGACTAGCGGATACAATGAGCAGTTCTTC.

The chain joins TRBV7-3 to TRBJ2-3, with D possibly matching TRBD2 (7 bases). This CDR3 contains 16 residues. Trimming took off 0 bases at V and 0 bases at J, with 10 bases between the two ends. CDR1 is SGHTA, CDR2 FQGTGA, per germline. For the CDR3, the DNA is TGTGCCAGCAGCTTAACCCGGGGGGCAAGCACAGATACGCAGTATTTT. Protein: CASSLTRGASTDTQYF.

This clone was counted a few times. This sequence joins TRBV19 and TRBJ2-2; 7 nucleotides agree with TRBD1. CDR1 and CDR2 from the germline V gene are LNHDA and SQIVND (reference sequence). The CDR3 runs 15 residues. Trimming at V came to 7 bases and at J to 5 bases, leaving 10 bases not matched to a gene. The CDR3 bases are TGTGCCAGTACCCTCCGGACAGGCGGAACCGGGGAGCTGTTTTTT. Its translation: CASTLRTGGTGELFF.

V gene TRBV10-2 combines with J gene TRBJ1-5; D uncertain. Trimming cost V 0 bases and J 6 bases, with 12 bases left between them. Germline V gene lookup returns CDR1 WSHSY and CDR2 SAAADI. The CDR3 sequence is 15 residues long. The CDR3 region has the DNA TGCGCCAGCAGTGAGTCGAACCCTTGGAGTCAGCCCCAGCATTTT. Translation: CASSESNPWSQPQHF.

CDR3 protein: CASSLEGVYSNQPQHF. The DNA for the CDR3 is TGTGCCAGCAGCTTAGAGGGGGTTTATAGCAATCAGCCCCAGCATTTT. The chain joins TRBV7-2 to TRBJ1-5, with D possibly being TRBD1 (6 bases). V lost 1 base and J lost 0, with 10 bases in between. CDR3 length equals 16 residues. CDR1 and CDR2 from the germline V gene are SGHTA and FQGNSA.

The chain carries TRBV4-3 and TRBJ1-4; a weak D match, TRBD1 (5 bases). Trimming removed 6 bases from V and 9 bases from J, with 20 bases in between. The CDR3 spans 15 residues. Germline lookup yields CDR1 LGHNA and CDR2 YSLEER. The CDR3 protein is CASSSTAPQGKKLFF. The CDR3, as DNA: TGCGCCAGCAGTTCTACCGCTCCCCAGGGCAAAAAACTGTTTTTT.

The V call is TRBV7-2, the J call TRBJ1-1; TRBD1 matches at 7 bases. Trimming took 5 bases from V and 2 from J; bases not matched to a gene: 11. Germline assignment: CDR1 SGHTA and CDR2 FQGNSA. CDR3 size: 16 residues. DNA of the CDR3: TGTGCCAGCAGCCCCTACAGGGGTGGGGGAAACACTGAAGCTTTCTTT. Residues: CASSPYRGGGNTEAFF.

This clone was observed a single time. This chain links TRBV6-5 with TRBJ1-1; D not certain. Trimming removed 0 bases from V and 1 base from J, with 12 bases in between. The CDR3 sequence is 16 residues long. Germline CDR1 is MNHEY and CDR2 is SVGAGI. In nucleotides, the CDR3 is TGTGCCAGCAGTTACTCGTCCCCTATTAGGAACACTGAAGCTTTCTTT. Translated: CASSYSSPIRNTEAFF.

The chain joins TRBV7-2 to TRBJ2-5; a weak D match, TRBD1 (6 bases). Germline CDR1 and CDR2: SGHTA and FQGNSA. Trimming removed 5 bases from V and 2 bases from J, with 9 bases in between. The CDR3 length is 13 residues. CDR3: CASSRTAQETQYF. CDR3 sequence (DNA): TGTGCCAGCAGCCGGACAGCACAAGAGACCCAGTACTTC.

The rearrangement uses TRBV7-2 and TRBJ2-2, with D perhaps matching TRBD2 (6 bases). V was cut by 1 base and J by 8 bases, with 14 bases left in between. The CDR3 sequence is 15 residues long. The germline CDR1 and CDR2 sequences are SGHTA and FQGNSA. CDR3 sequence reads: CASSLVGLLVGELFF. The CDR3 bases are TGTGCCAGCAGCTTAGTGGGACTTTTGGTAGGGGAGCTGTTTTTT.

This chain connects TRBV9 to TRBJ2-5, with a possible D match to TRBD2 (6 bases). V lost 3 bases to trimming and J lost 1 base, with 13 bases between them. Germline values: CDR1 SGDLS, CDR2 YYNGEE. The CDR3 totals 15 residues. CDR3 sequence (DNA): TGTGCCAGCAGCGGAAACCGGGGGTCCCAAGAGACCCAGTACTTC. Its translation: CASSGNRGSQETQYF.